Shown below are 25 T cell receptor beta chains from a single sample sequenced in a study of radiation and T cells in renal cell carcinoma (dated by TCRdb to the early 2020s). Reading the label with the study, this specimen's time point is: baseline pretreatment blood. The treatment or condition label, as the study defines it: 15 Gy SBRT to primary tumor, nephrectomy 4 weeks later. Preparation of the library involved the immunoSEQ multiplex PCR assay. TCRdb carries this immuneACCESS record with in-frame sequences only. Its versions omit some clonotypes, under half of them owing to an unresolved V gene in the studies checked, with the rest unexplained. The sample table holds about 150,000 clones, of which about 88% were seen once. Jointly, the top ten make up approximately 4% of the sample. The source was blood, collected from a patient whose treatment included radiotherapy and nephrectomy. These receptors were collected from a woman between 65 and 79 years old with renal cell carcinoma.

DNA for the CDR3: TGTGCCAGCAGCGCCCTTAGCCGGGGCGTGACGAGCTACACCTTC. As protein: CASSALSRGVTSYTF. V is TRBV7-9 and J is TRBJ1-2; D is possibly TRBD1 (5 bases). Trimming stripped 5 bases from V and 9 bases from J, with 22 bases between. Germline CDR1 reads SEHNR; CDR2 reads FQNEAQ (reference sequence). The CDR3 totals 15 residues.

The rearrangement joins TRBV5-4 to TRBJ2-5, with 16 bases that match TRBD2. Germline CDR1 is SGHNT and CDR2 is YYREEE (reference sequence). V shed 4 bases, J shed 1 base, and the junction held 7 bases outside the gene matches. The CDR3 is made up of 18 amino acids. The CDR3 sequence is CASSEGLAGGLGQETQYF. The DNA of the CDR3 is TGTGCCAGCAGCGAGGGACTAGCGGGGGGGCTGGGCCAAGAGACCCAGTACTTC.

The rearrangement links TRBV20-1 to TRBJ2-3; unclear D gene. CDR1 and CDR2 (germline): DFQATT, SNEGSKA (reference sequence). The CDR3 loop spans 10 amino acids. V was cut by 3 bases and J by 5 bases, with 3 bases left in between. CDR3 residues: CSASVDTQYF. DNA for the CDR3: TGCAGTGCTAGTGTAGATACGCAGTATTTT.

J is TRBJ1-1 and V is TRBV18; D is ambiguous. Germline values: CDR1 KGHSH, CDR2 LQKENI. The CDR3 is 13 residues long. V lost 2 bases and J lost 1, with 5 bases in between. The CDR3 region is CASSPRPNTEAFF. CDR3 coding DNA: TGTGCCAGCTCACCAAGGCCGAACACTGAAGCTTTCTTT.

This rearrangement joins TRBV5-4 to TRBJ1-4; 7 nucleotides match TRBD1. From germline, CDR1 is SGHNT and CDR2 YYREEE (reference sequence). V shed 3 bases, J shed 2 bases, and the junction held 10 bases outside the gene matches. This CDR3 comprises 17 residues. This CDR3 is CASSSRATGATNEKLFF. DNA for the CDR3: TGTGCCAGCAGCTCCAGAGCTACAGGGGCCACTAATGAAAAACTGTTTTTT.

This clone was seen only a few times. V gene TRBV2 combines with J gene TRBJ1-6, with D hard to call. The ends were cut back, 6 bases at V and 14 bases at J, with 14 bases in the middle. Germline V CDR1 and CDR2: SNHLY, FYNNEI. The CDR3 has 12 amino acids. CDR3 amino acids: CASRLTENTLHF. The CDR3 bases are TGTGCCAGCAGACTGACTGAAAACACCCTCCACTTT.

Of note for this clone: One end of the junction does not line up with germline, which may come from a read error. The rearrangement uses TRBV30 and TRBJ2-1; 8 bases are a match to TRBD2. The CDR3 spans 11 residues. CDR1 is GTSNPN, CDR2 SVGIG, per germline (reference sequence). The CDR3 DNA reads TGTGCCTGGAGTCGAACGGGGGGGCTGGTCTTC. Amino acids: CAWSRTGGLVF.

The chain combines TRBV7-9 with TRBJ2-3, with 11 bases identical to TRBD2. V was pared by 5 bases and J by 4 bases, with 5 bases of the junction left unmatched. The CDR3 extends over 15 amino acids. Germline assignment: CDR1 SEHNR and CDR2 FQNEAQ (reference sequence). CDR3 bases: TGTGCCAGCAGCCCGCTAGCGGGGGGAGCAGATACGCAGTATTTT. This gives the protein CASSPLAGGADTQYF.

J is TRBJ2-7 and V is TRBV28; 8 positions agree with TRBD1. The CDR3 is made up of 14 amino acids. Losses at the gene ends were 8 bases for V and 7 bases for J; bases not matched to a gene: 13. CDR1 and CDR2 from the germline V gene are MDHEN and SYDVKM. CDR3 residues: CASRNSGGAGEQYF. CDR3 coding DNA: TGTGCCAGCCGCAATTCAGGGGGCGCGGGTGAGCAGTACTTC.

The CDR3 sequence: CASSGSGGGNQPQHF. The CDR3 bases are TGTGCCAGCAGCGGATCGGGGGGGGGCAATCAGCCCCAGCATTTT. The rearrangement uses TRBV7-2 and TRBJ1-5, with D perhaps TRBD1 (5 bases). Looked up from germline, CDR1 is SGHTA and CDR2 is FQGNSA. V was shortened by 5 bases and J by 2 bases, with 13 bases between the two germline ends. This CDR3 spans 15 amino acids.

The chain employs TRBV30 and TRBJ1-2; 7 bases match TRBD1. V lost 0 bases, J lost 3 bases, and 4 bases stayed unmatched. The CDR3 runs 14 residues. CDR1 and CDR2 from the germline V gene are GTSNPN and SVGIG (reference sequence). The CDR3 nucleotides are TGTGCCTGGAGTGTAAACAGGGGTGACTATGGCTACACCTTC. Amino acid sequence: CAWSVNRGDYGYTF.

V gene TRBV19 combines with J gene TRBJ1-4, with 7 bases fitting TRBD1. From germline, CDR1 is LNHDA and CDR2 SQIVND (reference sequence). The CDR3 runs to 15 residues. V trimming: 0 bases; J trimming: 5 bases; junction bases outside the gene matches: 3. The CDR3 sequence is CASSIDQTGNEKLFF. In nucleotides, the CDR3 is TGTGCCAGTAGTATAGATCAGACAGGGAATGAAAAACTGTTTTTT.

The rearrangement joins TRBV6-4 to TRBJ1-5; 9 nucleotides line up with TRBD1. Germline CDR1 reads MRHNA; CDR2 reads SNTAGT. The CDR3 consists of 15 residues. The J segment lost 4 bases and the V segment lost 6 bases, leaving 7 bases of the junction unmatched. CDR3 sequence: CASSPTGGGNQPQHF. DNA of the CDR3: TGTGCCAGCAGCCCTACAGGGGGCGGGAATCAGCCCCAGCATTTT.

The V and J genes are TRBV4-2 and TRBJ2-7; the match to TRBD2 covers 9 bases. This CDR3 spans 18 amino acids. CDR1 and CDR2 (germline): LGHNA, YNFKEQ. V was pared by 0 bases and J by 2 bases, with 11 bases of the junction left unmatched. This chain's CDR3 is CASSQDIGLAGSPYEQYF. CDR3 sequence (DNA): TGTGCCAGCAGCCAAGATATTGGGCTAGCGGGGTCCCCCTACGAGCAGTACTTC.

This chain links TRBV7-3 with TRBJ1-2; D is ambiguous. The CDR3 length is 15 residues. Deletions cut 1 base from V and 6 bases from J, with 15 bases between. Germline loops: CDR1 SGHTA, CDR2 FQGTGA. The CDR3 loop reads CASSLRGGSGNGYTF. The CDR3 DNA sequence: TGTGCCAGCAGCTTAAGAGGCGGAAGCGGGAATGGCTACACCTTC.

This sequence joins TRBV19 and TRBJ1-1; 8 bases align to TRBD1. V was pared by 3 bases and J by 5 bases, with 5 bases of the junction left unmatched. In germline, CDR1 is LNHDA, CDR2 SQIVND (reference sequence). The CDR3 consists of 14 residues. CDR3 DNA sequence: TGTGCCAGTAGTATCCAGGGGGCCGGGACTGAAGCTTTCTTT. This encodes CASSIQGAGTEAFF.

The gene calls are TRBV7-3 and TRBJ2-3, with D possibly being TRBD2 (6 bases). Trimming cost V 4 bases and J 3 bases, with 17 bases left between them. The CDR3 loop spans 16 amino acids. Germline V gene sequence: CDR1 SGHTA, CDR2 FQGTGA. This CDR3 reads CASSSLATGQTDTQYF. DNA for the CDR3: TGTGCCAGCAGCTCGCTAGCGACTGGGCAAACAGATACGCAGTATTTT.

The genes are TRBV5-1 and TRBJ1-5, with D possibly matching TRBD1 (5 bases). In germline, CDR1 is SGHRS, CDR2 YFSETQ. Trimming pared 0 bases from V and 3 bases from J, leaving 10 bases between. The CDR3 contains 15 residues. DNA of the CDR3: TGCGCCAGCAGCTTGGGTACACAGGACAATCAGCCCCAGCATTTT. Amino acids: CASSLGTQDNQPQHF.

This chain joins TRBV18 and TRBJ1-1; unclear D gene. V was trimmed by 4 bases and J by 7 bases, leaving 7 bases between them. CDR3 length equals 11 residues. In germline, CDR1 is KGHSH, CDR2 LQKENI. CDR3: CASSRSSEAFF. Written as DNA, the CDR3 is TGTGCCAGCTCACGTAGTAGTGAAGCTTTCTTT.

This clone came up once. The V and J genes are TRBV9 and TRBJ1-4; a possible D gene is TRBD1 (6 bases). V lost 1 base to trimming and J lost 7 bases, with 8 bases between them. The CDR3 length is 13 residues. CDR1 SGDLS and CDR2 YYNGEE come from the germline V gene. The CDR3 spells CASSVKGGEKLFF. Written as DNA, the CDR3 is TGTGCCAGCAGCGTAAAGGGGGGTGAAAAACTGTTTTTT.

The chain links TRBV5-8 to TRBJ1-2; 8 bases agree with TRBD1. V trimming: 0 bases; J trimming: 5 bases; junction bases outside the gene matches: 3. This CDR3 region has 14 residues. Per the germline V gene, CDR1 is SGHTS and CDR2 is YDEGEE. CDR3 sequence reads: CASSLGGQVYGYTF. The CDR3 DNA reads TGTGCCAGCAGCTTGGGGGGACAGGTTTATGGCTACACCTTC. Combining the CDR3 with reference TRBV5-8 and TRBJ1-2 gives the whole variable domain EAGVTQSPTHLIKTRGQQATLRCSPISGHTSVYWYQQALGLGLQFLLWYDEGEERNRGNFPPRFSGRQFPNYSSELNVNALELEDSALYLCASSLGGQVYGYTFGSGTRLTVV.

The gene calls are TRBV30 and TRBJ1-1; D might be TRBD1 (6 bases). V was trimmed by 0 bases and J by 4 bases, leaving 18 bases between them. This CDR3 region has 16 residues. Germline-derived CDR1 and CDR2 are GTSNPN and SVGIG (reference sequence). DNA for the CDR3: TGTGCCTGGAGTGTACAGGGAGGGGCCTCCCGCACTGAAGCTTTCTTT. This sequence encodes CAWSVQGGASRTEAFF. Full variable domain (remainder filled in from reference TRBV30 and TRBJ1-1): SQTIHQWPATLVQPVGSPLSLECTVEGTSNPNLYWYRQAAGRGLQLLFYSVGIGQISSEVPQNLSASRPQDRQFILSSKKLLLSDSGFYLCAWSVQGGASRTEAFFGQGTRLTVV.

This CDR3 reads CASSPAWTDNYGYTF. CDR3 nucleotide sequence: TGTGCCAGCAGCCCGGCTTGGACGGATAACTATGGCTACACCTTC. V usage is TRBV7-2 and J usage is TRBJ1-2; unclear D gene. The CDR3 spans 15 residues. With 5 bases removed from V and 1 base from J, the gap between germline ends came to 14 bases. From germline, CDR1 is SGHTA and CDR2 FQGNSA. Based on the CDR3 plus reference TRBV7-2 and TRBJ1-2, the full variable domain is GAGVSQSPSNKVTEKGKDVELRCDPISGHTALYWYRQSLGQGLEFLIYFQGNSAPDKSGLPSDRFSAERTGGSVSTLTIQRTQQEDSAVYLCASSPAWTDNYGYTFGSGTRLTVV.

The rearrangement links TRBV28 to TRBJ1-5, with D perhaps matching TRBD1 (6 bases). The germline CDR1 and CDR2 sequences are MDHEN and SYDVKM. V was pared by 6 bases and J by 11 bases, with 17 bases between. The CDR3 sequence is 13 residues long. CDR3 loop: CASSPEGVRTQHF. In DNA form, the CDR3 reads TGTGCCAGCAGCCCTGAGGGGGTCCGTACCCAGCATTTT.

The V and J genes are TRBV7-8 and TRBJ1-1; D is undetermined. Germline loops: CDR1 SGHVS, CDR2 FQNEAQ. Trimming removed 3 bases from V and 3 bases from J, with 8 bases in between. CDR3 size: 13 residues. CDR3 sequence: CASSLILYTEAFF. For the CDR3, the DNA is TGTGCCAGCAGCTTGATCCTATACACTGAAGCTTTCTTT.